A single sample is the source of the 32 T cell receptor beta chains below, sequenced in a study of CD8 T cells in Susac syndrome. The RNA, about 0.5 to 1 ug, was put through reverse transcription using random hexamers. TCRdb passed the immunoSEQ multiplex PCR reads through MiXCR, listing each CDR3 protein once. Found here are approximately 140,000 distinct CDR3 sequences, 95% of them singletons; the top ten hold around 0.11%. Sequencing was done on a sample of CD4+ T cells from PBMCs. Every receptor here comes from a human donor with multiple sclerosis.

The chain carries TRBV4-1 and TRBJ2-5, with 8 bases fitting TRBD2. This CDR3 spans 16 amino acids. Looked up from germline, CDR1 is MGHRA and CDR2 is YSYEKL. The J segment lost 5 bases and the V segment lost 1 base, leaving 9 bases of the junction unmatched. CDR3 sequence: CASSQVGLAGMETQYF. For the CDR3, the DNA is TGCGCCAGCAGCCAAGTTGGTCTAGCGGGTATGGAGACCCAGTACTTC.

The chain couples TRBV11-2 to TRBJ1-5; no reliable D call. This CDR3 region has 13 residues. Germline CDR1 is SGHAT and CDR2 is FQNNGV. V was pared by 4 bases and J by 5 bases, with 9 bases between. This CDR3 is CASSSSIYQPQHF. The DNA for the CDR3 is TGTGCCAGCAGCTCTTCAATTTATCAGCCCCAGCATTTT.

The chain has TRBV27 and TRBJ2-6, with D unresolved. The germline V and J ends were trimmed by 3 bases and 2 bases, with 8 bases remaining between them. Per the germline V gene, CDR1 is MNHEY and CDR2 is SMNVEV (reference sequence). The CDR3 runs to 15 residues. CDR3 coding DNA: TGTGCCAGCAGTTTCCTCCGGGCTGGGGCCAACGTCCTGACTTTC. This codes for CASSFLRAGANVLTF.

This sequence joins TRBV24-1 and TRBJ1-5; D not certain. Per the germline V gene, CDR1 is KGHDR and CDR2 is SFDVKD. The CDR3 covers 14 residues. With 2 bases removed from V and 7 bases from J, the gap between germline ends came to 11 bases. CDR3 DNA: TGTGCCACCAGTGATTACCAGGAGATACAGCCCCAGCATTTT. This codes for CATSDYQEIQPQHF.

V and J are TRBV7-9 and TRBJ2-7; 12 nucleotides agree with TRBD2. V lost 1 base and J lost 5; bases outside the gene matches: 3. From germline, CDR1 is SEHNR and CDR2 FQNEAQ (reference sequence). CDR3 size: 15 residues. CDR3 in amino acids: CASSLETSGSHEQYF. DNA of the CDR3: TGTGCCAGCAGCTTAGAGACTAGCGGGAGTCACGAGCAGTACTTC.

The chain links TRBV2 to TRBJ2-2; D is uncertain. There are 10 residues in the CDR3. Germline assignment: CDR1 SNHLY and CDR2 FYNNEI. Trimming stripped 6 bases from V and 7 bases from J, with 3 bases between. DNA of the CDR3: TGTGCCAGCAGGCTCGGGGAGCTGTTTTTT. It encodes CASRLGELFF. Based on the CDR3 plus reference TRBV2 and TRBJ2-2, the full variable domain is EPEVTQTPSHQVTQMGQEVILRCVPISNHLYFYWYRQILGQKVEFLVSFYNNEISEKSEIFDDQFSVERPDGSNFTLKIRSTKLEDSAMYFCASRLGELFFGEGSRLTVL.

This chain connects TRBV20-1 to TRBJ2-2, with D perhaps TRBD1 (6 bases). The germline V and J ends were trimmed by 2 bases and 5 bases, with 15 bases remaining between them. In germline, CDR1 is DFQATT, CDR2 SNEGSKA (reference sequence). This CDR3 is 15 amino acids long. The CDR3 nucleotides read TGCAGTGCTAGATTCGGACAGACAAAAACCGGGGAGCTGTTTTTT. Protein: CSARFGQTKTGELFF.

The V and J genes are TRBV29-1 and TRBJ2-2; TRBD2 matches at 8 bases. The CDR3 extends over 13 amino acids. The germline V gene has CDR1 SQVTM and CDR2 ANQGSEA. The CDR3 bases are TGCAGTGCGGGAGGCCGGGGCACCGGGGAGCTGTTTTTT. Translation: CSAGGRGTGELFF.

V usage is TRBV2 and J usage is TRBJ2-5; D perhaps matches TRBD2 (6 bases). V was cut by 7 bases and J by 1 base, with 13 bases left in between. The CDR3 contains 14 residues. The V gene's germline CDR1 is SNHLY and CDR2 FYNNEI. CDR3 bases: TGTGCCAGCAAGCCGGGACTGATCCAAGAGACCCAGTACTTC. Translation: CASKPGLIQETQYF. The entire variable domain, with the rest obtained from reference TRBV2 and TRBJ2-5, is as follows: EPEVTQTPSHQVTQMGQEVILRCVPISNHLYFYWYRQILGQKVEFLVSFYNNEISEKSEIFDDQFSVERPDGSNFTLKIRSTKLEDSAMYFCASKPGLIQETQYFGPGTRLLVL.

This chain connects TRBV2 to TRBJ1-2, with 7 bases that match TRBD1. Germline loops: CDR1 SNHLY, CDR2 FYNNEI. V trimming: 1 base; J trimming: 10 bases; junction bases outside the gene matches: 9. CDR3 length: 14 residues. CDR3 loop: CASSEGVRGVYYTF. The CDR3 DNA sequence: TGTGCCAGCAGTGAAGGCGTCAGGGGGGTTTACTACACCTTC.

This clonotype was seen once. The chain is built from TRBV12-3 or TRBV12-4 and TRBJ2-1; TRBD2 is a possible D gene (6 bases). The CDR3 contains 16 residues. Trimming took off 5 bases at V and 5 bases at J, with 19 bases between the two ends. The CDR3 DNA follows: TGTGCCAGCAGTGATACAACGGGCCGCGGGAACAATGAGCAGTTCTTC. Its protein product is CASSDTTGRGNNEQFF.

This chain uses TRBV15 with TRBJ2-1; D may match TRBD1 or TRBD2 (5 bases each). The V gene lost 5 bases and the J gene lost 1 base, with 18 bases spanning the gap. CDR1 and CDR2 (germline): LNHNV, YYDKDF (reference sequence). This CDR3 spans 17 amino acids. As DNA, the CDR3 is TGTGCCACCAGCTGGGGGACCCAACCACGATCCTACAATGAGCAGTTCTTC. This encodes CATSWGTQPRSYNEQFF.

V usage is TRBV6-5 and J usage is TRBJ1-5; the D gene is possibly TRBD1 (5 bases). The V end was cut by 4 bases, the J end by 6 bases, with 10 bases between. Germline CDR1 and CDR2: MNHEY and SVGAGI. The CDR3 runs to 13 residues. The CDR3 DNA is TGTGCCAGCAGTTCCCGGGGGACTCAGCCCCAGCATTTT. Its protein product is CASSSRGTQPQHF.

The CDR3 sequence is CASSSDQDSYNEQFF. In DNA form, the CDR3 reads TGTGCCAGCAGCTCCGACCAGGACTCCTACAATGAGCAGTTCTTC. The rearrangement joins TRBV7-2 to TRBJ2-1, with unresolved D. From germline, CDR1 is SGHTA and CDR2 FQGNSA. The V end lost 4 bases, the J end lost 0 bases, and 10 bases lay between the germline ends. The CDR3 length is 15 residues.

The chain links TRBV30 to TRBJ1-1, with a tentative D call TRBD1 (6 bases). Germline CDR1 and CDR2: GTSNPN and SVGIG (reference sequence). The CDR3 spans 16 residues. Trimming pared 0 bases from V and 0 bases from J, leaving 14 bases between. In DNA, the CDR3 is TGTGCCTGGAGTGTACATGGACAGTTGCTGAACACTGAAGCTTTCTTT. It yields the protein CAWSVHGQLLNTEAFF. The full variable domain, in which reference TRBV30 and TRBJ1-1 provide the parts outside the CDR3, is SQTIHQWPATLVQPVGSPLSLECTVEGTSNPNLYWYRQAAGRGLQLLFYSVGIGQISSEVPQNLSASRPQDRQFILSSKKLLLSDSGFYLCAWSVHGQLLNTEAFFGQGTRLTVV.

The rearrangement uses TRBV20-1 and TRBJ2-7, with TRBD2 matching 9 bases. V shed 0 bases and J 5 bases; nucleotides not matched to a gene: 17. The CDR3 is 18 amino acids. CDR1 and CDR2 (germline): DFQATT, SNEGSKA (reference sequence). The CDR3: CSARDVVAGGAVGHEQYF. The CDR3 DNA follows: TGCAGTGCTAGAGATGTCGTTGCGGGGGGGGCGGTCGGGCACGAGCAGTACTTC.

This chain joins TRBV5-1 and TRBJ2-5; 8 bases fit TRBD1. J lost 5 bases, V lost 2 bases, and 2 bases had no gene match. Germline V gene sequence: CDR1 SGHRS, CDR2 YFSETQ. This CDR3 spans 13 amino acids. The CDR3 is CASSFTGGETQYF. DNA for the CDR3: TGCGCCAGCAGCTTTACAGGGGGGGAGACCCAGTACTTC.

The genes are TRBV15 and TRBJ2-1; the D gene is possibly TRBD2 (6 bases). Germline V gene lookup returns CDR1 LNHNV and CDR2 YYDKDF (reference sequence). The CDR3 has 15 residues. The V gene lost 0 bases and the J gene lost 4 bases, with 10 bases spanning the gap. CDR3 in amino acids: CATSRDGGEYNEQFF. CDR3 nucleotide sequence: TGTGCCACCAGCAGAGACGGAGGGGAGTACAATGAGCAGTTCTTC.

This clonotype occurred once. The rearrangement uses TRBV24-1 and TRBJ1-1; no firm D call. V lost 1 base and J lost 7, with 6 bases in between. Germline CDR1 and CDR2: KGHDR and SFDVKD. The CDR3 spans 12 residues. The CDR3 is CATSDLRSEAFF. Written as DNA, the CDR3 is TGTGCCACCAGTGATTTAAGAAGTGAAGCTTTCTTT.

This clonotype has a single count. V is TRBV15 and J is TRBJ1-5, with 9 bases lining up with TRBD1. This CDR3 has 17 amino acids. J gave up 2 bases and V 1 base, and 6 bases lay outside the gene matches. The germline V gene encodes CDR1 LNHNV and CDR2 YYDKDF (reference sequence). This CDR3 reads CATSRVQGARGNQPQHF. The DNA of the CDR3 is TGTGCCACCAGCAGAGTACAGGGGGCACGCGGCAATCAGCCCCAGCATTTT.

The rearrangement uses TRBV7-2 and TRBJ2-7; D perhaps matches TRBD1 (6 bases). Germline CDR1 SGHTA, CDR2 FQGNSA. The CDR3 loop spans 14 amino acids. V lost 3 bases and J lost 0, with 9 bases in between. CDR3 DNA sequence: TGTGCCAGCAGCTTCAACAGGGTCTCCTACGAGCAGTACTTC. This codes for CASSFNRVSYEQYF.

V is TRBV27 and J is TRBJ2-1; TRBD1 agrees at 9 bases. The length of the CDR3 is 14 residues. Germline assignment: CDR1 MNHEY and CDR2 SMNVEV (reference sequence). Trimming took 7 bases from V and 4 from J; bases not matched to a gene: 5. DNA of the CDR3: TGTGCCAGCAAACAGGGGGCGAGGTACAATGAGCAGTTCTTC. This codes for CASKQGARYNEQFF.

The genes are TRBV7-8 and TRBJ2-5; 10 bases match TRBD2. The trim removed 5 bases at V and 5 bases at J, leaving 11 bases unmatched. The germline V gene has CDR1 SGHVS and CDR2 FQNEAQ. The CDR3 runs to 16 residues. This CDR3 reads CASSPPSGRAGETQYF. The CDR3 DNA follows: TGTGCCAGCAGCCCACCCAGCGGGAGGGCCGGTGAGACCCAGTACTTC.

The V gene is TRBV20-1, the J gene TRBJ2-7, with TRBD1 as a possible D gene (5 bases). The V end was cut by 0 bases, the J end by 8 bases, with 11 bases between. In germline, CDR1 is DFQATT, CDR2 SNEGSKA (reference sequence). This CDR3 is 12 amino acids long. The CDR3 protein is CSAREQQDKQYF. The CDR3 DNA reads as TGCAGTGCTAGAGAACAGCAGGACAAGCAGTACTTC.

The genes are TRBV18 and TRBJ1-1, with D perhaps matching TRBD1 (6 bases). The germline gives CDR1 KGHSH, CDR2 LQKENI. V lost 0 bases, J lost 8 bases, and 7 bases lay in between. This CDR3 has 12 residues. This CDR3 reads CASSPPGTEAFF. The DNA of the CDR3 is TGTGCCAGCTCACCACCCGGGACAGAAGCTTTCTTT. Using reference TRBV18 and TRBJ1-1 for the parts outside the CDR3, the full variable domain is NAGVMQNPRHLVRRRGQEARLRCSPMKGHSHVYWYRQLPEEGLKFMVYLQKENIIDESGMPKERFSAEFPKEGPSILRIQQVVRGDSAAYFCASSPPGTEAFFGQGTRLTVV.

The chain has TRBV11-2 and TRBJ2-3; TRBD2 aligns across 8 bases. Germline lookup yields CDR1 SGHAT and CDR2 FQNNGV. V dropped 3 bases and J dropped 2; count of bases not matched to a gene: 7. The CDR3 runs 16 residues. CDR3 residues: CASSFGGGINTDTQYF. The CDR3 region has the DNA TGTGCCAGCAGCTTCGGGGGGGGCATAAACACAGATACGCAGTATTTT.

This rearrangement joins TRBV29-1 to TRBJ2-1, with no clear D. This CDR3 is 15 amino acids long. V dropped 3 bases and J dropped 2 bases, with 14 bases sitting between them. Germline assignment: CDR1 SQVTM and CDR2 ANQGSEA. In DNA form, the CDR3 reads TGCAGCGTTGATAAGATCACCCCGACCTACAATGAGCAGTTCTTC. The encoded protein is CSVDKITPTYNEQFF.

This chain links TRBV29-1 with TRBJ1-2; the D is unclear. Trimming shortened V by 4 bases and J by 4 bases, and 10 bases separated the two germline ends. The CDR3 has 12 residues. Germline V gives CDR1 SQVTM, CDR2 ANQGSEA. CDR3 protein: CSVGSEPYGYTF. The CDR3 DNA follows: TGCAGCGTTGGATCCGAGCCCTATGGCTACACCTTC.

V and J are TRBV3-1 and TRBJ2-1; D could derive from TRBD1 or TRBD2 (5 bases each). This CDR3 spans 11 amino acids. Germline V gene lookup returns CDR1 LGHDT and CDR2 YNNKEL (reference sequence). V lost 6 bases and J 15 bases, leaving 15 bases between the germline ends. CDR3 sequence: CASSSGTVWFF. In DNA form, the CDR3 reads TGTGCCAGCAGTTCCGGGACGGTCTGGTTCTTC.

The chain joins TRBV27 to TRBJ1-2; unclear D gene. V was pared by 5 bases and J by 2 bases, with 18 bases between. The germline V gene has CDR1 MNHEY and CDR2 SMNVEV (reference sequence). This CDR3 is built from 16 residues. This CDR3 reads CASSLHPSLGNYGYTF. CDR3 DNA sequence: TGTGCCAGCAGTCTACACCCCTCCCTAGGGAACTATGGCTACACCTTC.

This chain joins TRBV20-1 and TRBJ2-1; 10 bases are a match to TRBD2. Germline V CDR1 and CDR2: DFQATT, SNEGSKA (reference sequence). Losses at the gene ends were 5 bases for V and 3 bases for J; bases not matched to a gene: 4. The CDR3 consists of 14 residues. The CDR3 sequence: CSAPPSGSYNEQFF. The CDR3 DNA sequence: TGCAGTGCTCCCCCTAGCGGGAGCTACAATGAGCAGTTCTTC.

V is TRBV20-1 and J is TRBJ2-3, with D hard to call. The CDR3 has 13 residues. The germline gives CDR1 DFQATT, CDR2 SNEGSKA (reference sequence). Trimming took off 4 bases at V and 4 bases at J, with 12 bases between the two ends. The CDR3: CSANEGGADTQYF. For the CDR3, the DNA is TGCAGTGCTAATGAAGGTGGGGCAGATACGCAGTATTTT.